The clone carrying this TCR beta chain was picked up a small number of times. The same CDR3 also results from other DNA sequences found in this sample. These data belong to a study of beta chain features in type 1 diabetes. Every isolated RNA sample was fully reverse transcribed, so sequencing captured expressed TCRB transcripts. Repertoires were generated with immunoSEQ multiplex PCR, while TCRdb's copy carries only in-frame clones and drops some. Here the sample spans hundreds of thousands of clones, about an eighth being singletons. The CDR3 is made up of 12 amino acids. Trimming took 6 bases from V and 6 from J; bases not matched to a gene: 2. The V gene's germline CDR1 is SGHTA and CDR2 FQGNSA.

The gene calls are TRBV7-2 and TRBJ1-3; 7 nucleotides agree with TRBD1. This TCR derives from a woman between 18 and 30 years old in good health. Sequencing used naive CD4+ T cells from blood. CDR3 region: CASSTGANTIYF. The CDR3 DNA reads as TGTGCCAGCAGTACAGGGGCAAACACCATATATTTT.